The sequence of this T cell receptor (beta chain) was determined in a study of T-cell reconstitution after alpha-beta-depleted transplantation in children (TCRdb year 2016). About the study as a whole: Using TCR repertoire profiling, the study followed T-cell immune reconstitution in a quantitative way in children after TCRalphabeta/CD19-depleted allogeneic hematopoietic cell transplantation. Overall results and qualifications from the work: In some patients, the high TCRbeta diversity seen at day 60 was put down to recipient T cells and intrathymic progenitors that had survived conditioning. Over subsequent months, a decline in hyperexpanded clone frequencies was noted, and after one year, T-cell counts and TCRbeta diversity were mostly ascribed to newly produced T cells. Apparently early alphabetaT-cell count recovery about two months after transplant reportedly relied on only several hundred rapidly expanded clones derived from non-depleted graft cells.

The library was obtained by PCR. Sequencer: Illumina HiSeq 2500. TCR library preparation used molecular barcoding, with unique molecular identifiers applied to normalize quantification of the TCRbeta repertoire. Using fastp trimming at Q25 and MiXCR clonotype assembly, TCRdb reanalyzed the public sequencing data and kept in-frame beta chains. Rows matching on CDR3 protein sequence are summarized as one entry with the most common DNA and genes. The sample contains 140,000 or so distinct CDR3 sequences, 8.5% to 10% of them found a single time. The ten most abundant clones make up 15% to 20% of the sample. The treatment or condition label for this specimen denotes: allogeneic hematopoietic cell transplantation with graft depleted of TCRalphabeta T cells and CD19 B cells. Transplant recipients were children who received TCRalphabeta/CD19-depleted allogeneic hematopoietic cell grafts. The CDR3 covers 16 residues, taking in both the cysteine and the phenylalanine. CDR3 DNA only is kept here, 48 bases in frame from base 1. CDR1 and CDR2 are read off the germline V gene as MNHNS and SASEGT. V is trimmed back by 4 bases and J by 1 base, and the junction contains 8 bases that no gene match accounts for.

As concerns this clonotype: No antigen is known for it. No qualities accompany the bases; no much larger clone lies one base away.

The clonotype was recovered from a female patient between 2 and 15 years old who had a stem cell transplant for congenital amegakaryocytic thrombocytopenia, so the T cells may come from the graft donor. Recombination connected TRBV6-1 to TRBJ2-5, with 8 bases in between that match TRBD2. Sequencing used PBMCs, mostly from graft donor cells, obtained 180 days after TCRalphabeta/CD19-depleted stem cell transplant. The CDR3 reads as follows: CASSALAGRTQETQYF. The nucleotide sequence reads as follows: TGTGCCAGCAGTGCTCTAGCGGGTAGAACCCAAGAGACCCAGTACTTC.